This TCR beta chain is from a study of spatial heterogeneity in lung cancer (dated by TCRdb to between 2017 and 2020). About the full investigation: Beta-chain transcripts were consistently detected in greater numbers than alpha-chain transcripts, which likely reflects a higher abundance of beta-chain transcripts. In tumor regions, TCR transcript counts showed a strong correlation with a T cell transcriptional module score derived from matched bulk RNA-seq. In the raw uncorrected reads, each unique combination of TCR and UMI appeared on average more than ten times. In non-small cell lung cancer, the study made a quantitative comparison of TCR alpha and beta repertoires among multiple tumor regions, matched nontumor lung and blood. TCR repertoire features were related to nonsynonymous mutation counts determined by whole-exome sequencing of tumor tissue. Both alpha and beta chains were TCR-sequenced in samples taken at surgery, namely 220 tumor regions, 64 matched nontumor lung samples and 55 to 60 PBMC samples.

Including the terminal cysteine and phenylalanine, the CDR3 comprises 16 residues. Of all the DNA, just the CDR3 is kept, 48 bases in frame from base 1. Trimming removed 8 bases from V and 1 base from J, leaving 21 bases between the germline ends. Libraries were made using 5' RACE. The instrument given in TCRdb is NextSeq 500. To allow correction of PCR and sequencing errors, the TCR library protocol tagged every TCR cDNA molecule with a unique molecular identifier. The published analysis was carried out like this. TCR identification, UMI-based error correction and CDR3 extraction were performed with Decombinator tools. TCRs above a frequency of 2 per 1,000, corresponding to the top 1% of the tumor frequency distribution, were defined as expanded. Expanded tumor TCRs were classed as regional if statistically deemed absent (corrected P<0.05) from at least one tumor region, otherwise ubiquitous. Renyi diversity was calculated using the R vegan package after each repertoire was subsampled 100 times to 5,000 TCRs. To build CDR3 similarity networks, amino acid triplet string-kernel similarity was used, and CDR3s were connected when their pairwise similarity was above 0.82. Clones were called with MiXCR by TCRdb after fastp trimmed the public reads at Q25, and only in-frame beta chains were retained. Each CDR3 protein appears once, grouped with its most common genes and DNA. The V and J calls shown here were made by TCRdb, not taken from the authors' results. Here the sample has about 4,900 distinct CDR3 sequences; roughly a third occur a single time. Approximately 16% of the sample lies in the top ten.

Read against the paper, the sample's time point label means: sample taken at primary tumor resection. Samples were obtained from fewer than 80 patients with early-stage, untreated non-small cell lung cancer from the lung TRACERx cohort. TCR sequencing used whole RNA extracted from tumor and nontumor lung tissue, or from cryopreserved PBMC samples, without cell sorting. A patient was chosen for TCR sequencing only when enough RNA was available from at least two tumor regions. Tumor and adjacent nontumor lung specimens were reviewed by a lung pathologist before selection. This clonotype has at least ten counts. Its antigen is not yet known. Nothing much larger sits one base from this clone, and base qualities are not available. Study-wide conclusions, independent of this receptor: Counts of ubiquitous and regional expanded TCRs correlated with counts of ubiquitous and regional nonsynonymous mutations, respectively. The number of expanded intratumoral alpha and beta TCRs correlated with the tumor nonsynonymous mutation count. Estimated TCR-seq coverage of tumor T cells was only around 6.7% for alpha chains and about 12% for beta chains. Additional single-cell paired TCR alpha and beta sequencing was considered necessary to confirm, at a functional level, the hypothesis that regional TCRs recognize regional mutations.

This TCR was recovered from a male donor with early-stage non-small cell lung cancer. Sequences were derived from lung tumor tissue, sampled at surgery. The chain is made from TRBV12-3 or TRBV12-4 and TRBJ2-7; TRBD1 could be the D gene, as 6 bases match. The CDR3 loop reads CASVKSQGRGSYEQYF. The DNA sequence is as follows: TGTGCCAGCGTTAAATCGCAAGGCAGGGGATCCTACGAGCAGTACTTC.